The 29 T cell receptor beta chains presented below share a single source sample, sequenced in a study of naive and memory T cell subsets. Amplification of ligated cDNA took four PCR rounds with SP2 and nested alpha and beta constant primers. From the 5' RACE reads, TCRdb called clonotypes with MiXCR, one entry per CDR3 protein. Of approximately 32,000 distinct CDR3 sequences in the sample, 16% were seen once. An oligonucleotide containing a UMI was ligated to the 3' end of TCR cDNA. These receptor sequences come from a female donor in good health.

The sample holds a few counts of this clonotype. The chain has TRBV12-5 and TRBJ2-7, with D possibly matching TRBD2 (7 bases). The CDR3 loop spans 14 amino acids. V lost 9 bases to trimming and J lost 13 bases, with 28 bases between them. The germline V gene has CDR1 LGHNT and CDR2 FRNRAP. CDR3 region: CASDVRGALTSVYF. CDR3 DNA: TGTGCTAGCGACGTACGGGGGGCCTTGACGAGCGTCTACTTC.

This clonotype was recorded a few times. As DNA, the CDR3 is TGTGCCAGCAGCGTAGCGCCCGGGATCGAAGAAACCTACGAGCAGTACTTC. It specifies CASSVAPGIEETYEQYF. V gene TRBV9 combines with J gene TRBJ2-7, with TRBD2 as a possible D gene (5 bases). CDR3 size: 17 residues. The germline gives CDR1 SGDLS, CDR2 YYNGEE. With 0 bases removed from V and 2 bases from J, the gap between germline ends came to 18 bases.

This clonotype has just a few counts. The chain carries TRBV7-9 and TRBJ1-6; D remains unclear. This CDR3 region has 14 residues. Germline V gives CDR1 SEHNR, CDR2 FQNEAQ (reference sequence). V shed 2 bases and J shed 10 bases, with 12 bases lying between them. The chain's CDR3 is CASSLSVGYSPLHF. The CDR3 region has the DNA TGTGCCAGCAGCTTATCGGTGGGTTACTCACCCCTCCACTTT. Complete variable domain (other parts from reference TRBV7-9 and TRBJ1-6): DTGVSQNPRHKITKRGQNVTFRCDPISEHNRLYWYRQTLGQGPEFLTYFQNEAQLEKSRLLSDRFSAERPKGSFSTLEIQRTEQGDSAMYLCASSLSVGYSPLHFGNGTRLTVT.

Ten or more counts support this clonotype. As DNA, the CDR3 is TGCAGTGCTAGGGGGGGGTCGGCCCAAAACACTGAAGCTTTCTTT. Its protein product is CSARGGSAQNTEAFF. This rearrangement joins TRBV20-1 to TRBJ1-1; maybe TRBD1 (5 bases). Germline CDR1 reads DFQATT; CDR2 reads SNEGSKA (reference sequence). The CDR3 covers 15 residues. The germline V and J ends were trimmed by 3 bases and 2 bases, with 16 bases remaining between them.

This clonotype has ten or more counts. This CDR3 is CSAGTGRTYEQYF. CDR3 DNA: TGCAGCGCTGGGACAGGGCGAACCTACGAGCAGTACTTC. V gene TRBV29-1 combines with J gene TRBJ2-7, with 9 bases fitting TRBD1. The CDR3 extends over 13 amino acids. V lost 7 bases, J lost 2 bases, and 6 bases stayed unmatched. Germline V lookup: CDR1 SQVTM, CDR2 ANQGSEA.

In its sample, this clonotype was seen many times. The rearrangement links TRBV29-1 to TRBJ2-3; 12 positions match TRBD2. Per germline, CDR1 SQVTM and CDR2 ANQGSEA. The CDR3 is 14 amino acids. The V segment lost 6 bases and the J segment 3 bases; nucleotides outside the gene matches: 4. The DNA for the CDR3 is TGCAGCGTCGCTCTAGCGGGGGGGACAGATACGCAGTATTTT. This encodes CSVALAGGTDTQYF.

This clonotype turned up a few times. The genes are TRBV29-1 and TRBJ2-7; TRBD1 agrees at 7 bases. The V gene's germline CDR1 is SQVTM and CDR2 ANQGSEA. After removal of 4 bases from V and 6 bases from J, the junction contained 6 bases not matched to a gene. The CDR3 sequence is 12 residues long. Here the CDR3 reads CSVVKGASEQYF. Written as DNA, the CDR3 is TGCAGCGTTGTAAAGGGGGCCAGCGAGCAGTACTTC.

The chain's CDR3 is CASSQSSYNEQFF. Written as DNA, the CDR3 is TGTGCCAGCAGTCAAAGCTCCTACAATGAGCAGTTCTTC. This sequence joins TRBV7-9 and TRBJ2-1; no reliable D call. The CDR3 has 13 residues. Between the trimmed V and J ends, which lost 6 bases and 0 bases, there was a span of 6 bases. Germline values: CDR1 SEHNR, CDR2 FQNEAQ (reference sequence).

The DNA for the CDR3 is TGTGCCACCAGCAGAGATCGAGGGCCTCGAAACACCATATATTTT. It is translated as CATSRDRGPRNTIYF. The rearrangement uses TRBV15 and TRBJ1-3; no clear D. This CDR3 is built from 15 residues. With 0 bases removed from V and 5 bases from J, the gap between germline ends came to 11 bases. CDR1 LNHNV and CDR2 YYDKDF come from the germline V gene (reference sequence).

By sample share, this clonotype is medium-sized (0.01 to 0.1%). V is TRBV11-2 and J is TRBJ2-1; D ambiguous. Germline lookup yields CDR1 SGHAT and CDR2 FQNNGV. The CDR3 sequence is 14 residues long. V lost 1 base to trimming and J lost 8 bases, with 12 bases between them. The CDR3 nucleotides are TGTGCCAGCAGCTTAGTCTTTGGCGGCGATGAGCAGTTCTTC. It codes for CASSLVFGGDEQFF.

This clonotype was counted many times. The chain combines TRBV20-1 with TRBJ1-5, with 9 bases identical to TRBD1. The CDR3 covers 15 residues. The ends lost 0 bases at V and 2 bases at J; junction bases unmatched: 2. Germline V gene sequence: CDR1 DFQATT, CDR2 SNEGSKA (reference sequence). The CDR3 reads CSARDRDRGNQPQHF. The CDR3 region has the DNA TGCAGTGCTAGAGATCGGGACAGGGGCAATCAGCCCCAGCATTTT.

This clonotype came up many times. The V call is TRBV7-9, the J call TRBJ2-6, with a tentative D call TRBD1 (6 bases). V was shortened by 5 bases and J by 0 bases, with 17 bases between the two germline ends. The CDR3 extends over 18 amino acids. Germline assignment: CDR1 SEHNR and CDR2 FQNEAQ (reference sequence). The CDR3 loop reads CASSLIMGAGSGANVLTF. Written as DNA, the CDR3 is TGTGCCAGCAGCCTTATTATGGGGGCAGGCTCTGGGGCCAACGTCCTGACTTTC.

This clonotype has ten or more counts. The V gene is TRBV10-3, the J gene TRBJ1-2; D is uncertain. The CDR3 extends over 16 amino acids. With 2 bases removed from V and 0 bases from J, the gap between germline ends came to 13 bases. The germline CDR1 and CDR2 sequences are ENHRY and SYGVKD. CDR3 region: CAISEPSTEPNYGYTF. CDR3 sequence (DNA): TGTGCCATCAGTGAGCCATCGACTGAACCTAACTATGGCTACACCTTC.

In its sample, this clonotype was seen many times. The gene calls are TRBV20-1 and TRBJ1-1, with TRBD1 matching 7 bases. The germline CDR1 and CDR2 sequences are DFQATT and SNEGSKA (reference sequence). The CDR3 totals 15 residues. The V segment lost 2 bases and the J segment 3 bases; nucleotides outside the gene matches: 9. CDR3 region: CSARKPGTADTEAFF. CDR3 bases: TGCAGTGCTAGAAAGCCGGGGACAGCGGACACTGAAGCTTTCTTT.

This chain connects TRBV12-3 or TRBV12-4 to TRBJ2-1; no clear D. CDR3 length equals 18 residues. V was clipped by 6 bases and J by 7 bases, with 28 bases between them. CDR3 residues: CASSPLSILALPRNEQFF. CDR3 nucleotide sequence: TGTGCCAGCAGCCCACTTTCCATTCTTGCCCTCCCCCGAAATGAGCAGTTCTTC.

The V gene is TRBV7-3, the J gene TRBJ2-3, with D perhaps assigned TRBD1 or TRBD2 (5 bases each). CDR1 and CDR2 (germline): SGHTA, FQGTGA. Trimming stripped 1 base from V and 4 bases from J, with 21 bases between. CDR3 length equals 18 residues. The CDR3 nucleotides are TGTGCCAGCAGCTTAAGATTCGGGGTCGGGACCGGGGCAGATACGCAGTATTTT. Amino acids: CASSLRFGVGTGADTQYF. The full variable domain, its missing parts supplied by reference TRBV7-3 and TRBJ2-3, is GAGVSQTPSNKVTEKGKYVELRCDPISGHTALYWYRQSLGQGPEFLIYFQGTGAADDSGLPNDRFFAVRPEGSVSTLKIQRTERGDSAVYLCASSLRFGVGTGADTQYFGPGTRLTVL.

This clonotype was detected a few times. For the CDR3, the DNA is TGCAGCGTTGAATTATGGACAGAGCAAGAGACCCAGTACTTC. Protein: CSVELWTEQETQYF. V usage is TRBV29-1 and J usage is TRBJ2-5, with D possibly TRBD1 on 6 matching bases. Trimming left V 2 bases short and J 2 bases short, with 12 bases between. CDR3 length: 14 residues. From germline, CDR1 is SQVTM and CDR2 ANQGSEA.

The rearrangement joins TRBV12-5 to TRBJ2-5; no clear D. Germline V gene lookup returns CDR1 LGHNT and CDR2 FRNRAP. This CDR3 is built from 15 residues. V was cut by 0 bases and J by 5 bases, with 13 bases left in between. CDR3: CASGLVPDLGETQYF. The CDR3 nucleotides are TGTGCTAGTGGTTTGGTTCCGGATCTAGGCGAGACCCAGTACTTC.

The V call is TRBV29-1, the J call TRBJ1-2, with unresolved D. Germline V gene sequence: CDR1 SQVTM, CDR2 ANQGSEA. Deletions cut 1 base from V and 12 bases from J, with 21 bases between. The CDR3 length is 14 residues. CDR3 sequence reads: CSVEARSGIDGDTF. The CDR3 DNA is TGCAGCGTTGAAGCCCGCTCCGGGATCGACGGCGACACCTTC.

This clonotype appeared many times. The chain couples TRBV2 to TRBJ2-1, with 12 bases identical to TRBD1. The CDR3 is 18 amino acids. Per germline, CDR1 SNHLY and CDR2 FYNNEI. With V trimmed by 0 bases and J by 7 bases, 10 bases remained unmatched. The CDR3, as DNA: TGTGCCAGCAGTGAAGCGCTTGGGACAGGGGGCCGAGGGAATGAGCAGTTCTTC. This encodes CASSEALGTGGRGNEQFF.

The chain recombines TRBV29-1 with TRBJ2-3; 12 bases agree with TRBD2. The CDR3 covers 14 residues. The V gene's germline CDR1 is SQVTM and CDR2 ANQGSEA. The junction had 2 bases not matched to a gene; V was cut back by 4 bases and J by 3 bases. This CDR3 is CSVVTSGGTDTQYF. In DNA form, the CDR3 reads TGCAGCGTTGTGACTAGCGGGGGAACAGATACGCAGTATTTT.

This clonotype was seen at least ten times. The chain uses TRBV6-1 and TRBJ1-1; 8 positions agree with TRBD1. The V gene end was trimmed by 3 bases and the J gene end by 4 bases; junction bases not matched to a gene: 7. CDR1 is MNHNS, CDR2 SASEGT, per germline. The CDR3 runs to 15 residues. The CDR3 sequence is CASSDPGQVFTEAFF. The CDR3 nucleotides read TGTGCCAGCAGTGACCCGGGACAGGTATTCACTGAAGCTTTCTTT.

This clonotype was seen at least ten times. The chain has TRBV6-5 and TRBJ2-7; 8 bases fit TRBD1. This CDR3 region has 12 residues. The trim removed 4 bases at V and 12 bases at J, leaving 8 bases unmatched. Looked up from germline, CDR1 is MNHEY and CDR2 is SVGAGI. The CDR3 here is CASSSGQGFWYF. The CDR3, as DNA: TGTGCCAGCAGTTCTGGACAGGGCTTTTGGTACTTC.

This clonotype has a count of ten or more. The chain joins TRBV29-1 to TRBJ1-2, with a weak D call TRBD1 (6 bases). This CDR3 contains 12 residues. Germline V CDR1 and CDR2: SQVTM, ANQGSEA. The V end was cut by 4 bases, the J end by 3 bases, with 9 bases between. DNA for the CDR3: TGCAGCGTTGTGGACAGCTACTATGGCTACACCTTC. Protein: CSVVDSYYGYTF.

The chain joins TRBV6-2 or TRBV6-3 to TRBJ1-1; D remains ambiguous. The CDR3 has 13 residues. V was shortened by 2 bases and J by 1 base, with 5 bases between the two germline ends. Germline loops: CDR1 MNHEY, CDR2 SVGEGT. The CDR3 sequence is CASSYEGNTEAFF. DNA for the CDR3: TGTGCCAGCAGTTACGAGGGGAACACTGAAGCTTTCTTT.

This chain joins TRBV10-3 and TRBJ2-7; 10 nucleotides agree with TRBD1. This CDR3 comprises 14 residues. The germline V gene encodes CDR1 ENHRY and CDR2 SYGVKD. V trimming: 4 bases; J trimming: 5 bases; junction bases outside the gene matches: 5. The chain's CDR3 is CAISGGTGADEQYF. The CDR3 region has the DNA TGTGCCATCAGTGGGGGGACAGGGGCGGACGAGCAGTACTTC.

This clonotype was recorded at least ten times. The chain couples TRBV7-6 to TRBJ1-1; 8 bases map to TRBD1. This CDR3 comprises 14 residues. CDR1 and CDR2 from the germline V gene are SGHVS and FNYEAQ. V dropped 5 bases and J dropped 1; count of bases not matched to a gene: 3. This CDR3 is CASSQGAGNTEAFF. CDR3 nucleotides: TGTGCCAGCAGCCAGGGGGCTGGGAACACTGAAGCTTTCTTT.

Only a few counts were recorded for this clonotype. V and J are TRBV5-1 and TRBJ2-5; D not certain. Between the trimmed V and J ends, which lost 2 bases and 1 base, there was a span of 9 bases. Germline lookup yields CDR1 SGHRS and CDR2 YFSETQ. The CDR3 loop spans 14 amino acids. The CDR3 protein is CASSFQQAQETQYF. The CDR3 nucleotides read TGCGCCAGCAGCTTTCAGCAGGCCCAAGAGACCCAGTACTTC.

This clonotype was observed a handful of times. This chain uses TRBV10-3 with TRBJ2-7, with D perhaps TRBD1 (6 bases). V shed 6 bases and J shed 5 bases, with 17 bases lying between them. Germline V lookup: CDR1 ENHRY, CDR2 SYGVKD. There are 14 residues in the CDR3. CDR3 region: CAIRHREIGDEQYF. Here the CDR3 DNA reads TGTGCCATCAGGCACAGGGAAATCGGGGACGAGCAGTACTTC.